This T cell receptor beta chain was sequenced in a study of T cell responses to AZD1222 COVID-19 vaccine. Comments on this clone: What it binds is unknown.

This table comes from immunoSEQ multiplex PCR, and its TCRdb copy is limited to in-frame clones, with some not included. The sample has around 200,000 clones, 88% seen once; the top ten hold about 24%. CDR1 and CDR2 (germline): SGHDN, FVKESK. The CDR3 is 17 amino acids. J lost 8 bases, V lost 4 bases, and 17 bases had no gene match. Overall study results and limits: Vaccination with two AZD1222 doses was followed by a rise in Spike-specific TCR breadth and depth.

This TCR derives from an adult who received the AZD1222 COVID-19 vaccine. The source was peripheral blood, collected 28 days after the second AZD1222 dose. The genes are TRBV14 and TRBJ2-1; 7 bases are shared with TRBD2. CDR3 loop: CASSPLARTRASYEQFF. The CDR3 DNA is TGTGCCAGCAGCCCCCTTGCCAGGACTAGAGCGTCTTATGAGCAGTTCTTC.